This TCR beta chain was recorded in a study of blood T cell repertoires in COVID-19 (TCRdb year 2020). With respect to the entire study: Collaborator samples came from the United States, Italy and Spain and covered acute and convalescent phases of COVID-19. The material from the prospective study consisted of cDNA or gDNA derived from T cells, B-cell-depleted T cells, or PBMCs. Deeply sampled blood TCRbeta repertoires from subjects exposed to, actively infected with, or recovered from COVID-19 were included in the dataset. The repertoires were released in a freely available public database meant as a resource for research on the immune response to SARS-CoV-2. Samples came from the ongoing ImmuneRACE study (first 160 participants) plus 1,254 subjects from 6 global collaborators. A de-identified subject ID, COVID-19 status, age in years and sex were almost always included in the sample metadata. Where available, HLA class I and class II types were obtained from metadata supplied by the sample provider rather than from assay-based typing.

From its cysteine to its phenylalanine, the CDR3 spans 14 amino acids. The read is trimmed to its CDR3 DNA, 42 bases read in frame from base 1. The germline V and J ends show losses of 6 bases and 0 bases respectively, and no gene match explains 5 bases of the junction. From a lookup of the germline V gene, CDR1 and CDR2 are MDHEN and SYDVKM. A remark on this clone: Its antigen remains undetermined. Within one base of it there is no much larger clone, and no base qualities were kept.

Collaborating institutions collected whole blood in K2EDTA tubes following their own protocols. Collaborator samples were shipped for TCRbeta analysis as frozen whole blood, isolated PBMCs, or DNA extracted from either sample type. Overall study results and their limits: The amount of clinical and demographic metadata varied by source and participant and was provided uncurated.

TCRbeta CDR3 regions were amplified from genomic DNA by means of the immunoSEQ Assay, a bias-controlled multiplex PCR. The published analysis was carried out like this. The number of nucleated cells in each sample was estimated from the amplification of reference gene primers within the assay. Sequence reads were collapsed and filtered to measure the absolute abundance of every unique TCRbeta CDR3 rearrangement. For each sample, productive Simpson clonality was calculated as the square root of Simpson's diversity index over productive rearrangements. TCRdb's version of the immuneACCESS table is confined to in-frame rearrangements and falls short of the full clone set. An unresolved V gene accounts for under half of the shortfall where checked; the remainder is of unknown origin. V, J and clone size were drawn from that table, and D and trimming were deduced from the DNA. The table for this sample lists 200,000 or so clones; roughly 80% of them were counted only once. Clones ranked in the top ten supply 17% of the sample.

The V gene is TRBV28 and the J gene is TRBJ2-7, and TRBD2 matches 7 of the central bases. Source material: peripheral blood. The clonotype was recovered from a man aged 60 to 75 with active or convalescent COVID-19. The CDR3 region: CASRGGRDSYEQYF. The nucleotide sequence reads TGTGCCAGCAGAGGAGGGAGGGACTCCTACGAGCAGTACTTC.